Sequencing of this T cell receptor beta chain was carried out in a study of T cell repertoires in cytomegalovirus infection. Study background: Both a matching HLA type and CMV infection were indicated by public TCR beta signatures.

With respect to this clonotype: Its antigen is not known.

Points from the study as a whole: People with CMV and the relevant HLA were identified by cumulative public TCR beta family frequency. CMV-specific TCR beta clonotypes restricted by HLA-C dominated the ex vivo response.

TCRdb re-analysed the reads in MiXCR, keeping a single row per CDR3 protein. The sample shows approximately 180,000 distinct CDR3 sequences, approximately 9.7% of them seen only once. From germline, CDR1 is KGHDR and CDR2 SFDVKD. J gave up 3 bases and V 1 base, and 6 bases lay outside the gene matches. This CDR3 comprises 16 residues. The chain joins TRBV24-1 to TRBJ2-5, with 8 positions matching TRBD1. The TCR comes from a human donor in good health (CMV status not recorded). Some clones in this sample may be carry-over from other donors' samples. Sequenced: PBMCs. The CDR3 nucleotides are TGTGCCACCAGTGATTTTTCACCGGGACAGGAAGAGACCCAGTACTTC. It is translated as CATSDFSPGQEETQYF.